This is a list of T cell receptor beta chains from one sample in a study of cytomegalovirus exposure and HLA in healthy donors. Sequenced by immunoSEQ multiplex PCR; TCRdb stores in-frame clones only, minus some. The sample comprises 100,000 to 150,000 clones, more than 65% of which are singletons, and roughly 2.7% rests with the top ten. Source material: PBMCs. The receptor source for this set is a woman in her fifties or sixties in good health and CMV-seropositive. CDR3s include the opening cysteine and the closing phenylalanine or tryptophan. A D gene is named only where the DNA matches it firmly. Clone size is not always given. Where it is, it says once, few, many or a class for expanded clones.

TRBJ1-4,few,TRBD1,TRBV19,TGTGCCAGTAGTATCAGGGACAGGGGGCGAGAAAAACTGTTTTTT,CASSIRDRGREKLFF
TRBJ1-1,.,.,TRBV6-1,TGTGCCAGCAGTGGACCAGACGTCCGGCGAGGGGGTCGGGAAGCTTTCTTT,CASSGPDVRRGGREAFF
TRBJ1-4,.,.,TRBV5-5,TGTGCCAGCAGCTTAGGGGGTGGGTCAACTAATGAAAAACTGTTTTTT,CASSLGGGSTNEKLFF
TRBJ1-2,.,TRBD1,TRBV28,TGTGCCAGCAGCCACCTCTCCGGGACAGGTTATGGCTACACCTTC,CASSHLSGTGYGYTF
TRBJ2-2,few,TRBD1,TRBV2,TGTGCCAGCAGTTTCCCAGGGGGCGAGACGAACACCGGGGAGCTGTTTTTT,CASSFPGGETNTGELFF
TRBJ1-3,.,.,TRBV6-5,TGTGCCAGCAGTTACGAGGGCTCTGGAAACACCATATATTTT,CASSYEGSGNTIYF
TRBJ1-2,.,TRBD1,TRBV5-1,TGCGCCAGCAGCCCACAGGGGGCCAACGACTATGGCTACACCTTC,CASSPQGANDYGYTF
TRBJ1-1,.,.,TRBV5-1,TGCGCCAGCAGCTTGGGTGGAGGGATGAACACTGAAGCTTTCTTT,CASSLGGGMNTEAFF
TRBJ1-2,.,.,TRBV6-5,TGTGCCAGCAGTTACTCGAAGGGGACAAACTATGGCTACACCTTC,CASSYSKGTNYGYTF
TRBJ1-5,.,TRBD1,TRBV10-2,TGCGCCAGCAGTGGGACAGGGGGTTTCTATCAGCCCCAGCATTTT,CASSGTGGFYQPQHF